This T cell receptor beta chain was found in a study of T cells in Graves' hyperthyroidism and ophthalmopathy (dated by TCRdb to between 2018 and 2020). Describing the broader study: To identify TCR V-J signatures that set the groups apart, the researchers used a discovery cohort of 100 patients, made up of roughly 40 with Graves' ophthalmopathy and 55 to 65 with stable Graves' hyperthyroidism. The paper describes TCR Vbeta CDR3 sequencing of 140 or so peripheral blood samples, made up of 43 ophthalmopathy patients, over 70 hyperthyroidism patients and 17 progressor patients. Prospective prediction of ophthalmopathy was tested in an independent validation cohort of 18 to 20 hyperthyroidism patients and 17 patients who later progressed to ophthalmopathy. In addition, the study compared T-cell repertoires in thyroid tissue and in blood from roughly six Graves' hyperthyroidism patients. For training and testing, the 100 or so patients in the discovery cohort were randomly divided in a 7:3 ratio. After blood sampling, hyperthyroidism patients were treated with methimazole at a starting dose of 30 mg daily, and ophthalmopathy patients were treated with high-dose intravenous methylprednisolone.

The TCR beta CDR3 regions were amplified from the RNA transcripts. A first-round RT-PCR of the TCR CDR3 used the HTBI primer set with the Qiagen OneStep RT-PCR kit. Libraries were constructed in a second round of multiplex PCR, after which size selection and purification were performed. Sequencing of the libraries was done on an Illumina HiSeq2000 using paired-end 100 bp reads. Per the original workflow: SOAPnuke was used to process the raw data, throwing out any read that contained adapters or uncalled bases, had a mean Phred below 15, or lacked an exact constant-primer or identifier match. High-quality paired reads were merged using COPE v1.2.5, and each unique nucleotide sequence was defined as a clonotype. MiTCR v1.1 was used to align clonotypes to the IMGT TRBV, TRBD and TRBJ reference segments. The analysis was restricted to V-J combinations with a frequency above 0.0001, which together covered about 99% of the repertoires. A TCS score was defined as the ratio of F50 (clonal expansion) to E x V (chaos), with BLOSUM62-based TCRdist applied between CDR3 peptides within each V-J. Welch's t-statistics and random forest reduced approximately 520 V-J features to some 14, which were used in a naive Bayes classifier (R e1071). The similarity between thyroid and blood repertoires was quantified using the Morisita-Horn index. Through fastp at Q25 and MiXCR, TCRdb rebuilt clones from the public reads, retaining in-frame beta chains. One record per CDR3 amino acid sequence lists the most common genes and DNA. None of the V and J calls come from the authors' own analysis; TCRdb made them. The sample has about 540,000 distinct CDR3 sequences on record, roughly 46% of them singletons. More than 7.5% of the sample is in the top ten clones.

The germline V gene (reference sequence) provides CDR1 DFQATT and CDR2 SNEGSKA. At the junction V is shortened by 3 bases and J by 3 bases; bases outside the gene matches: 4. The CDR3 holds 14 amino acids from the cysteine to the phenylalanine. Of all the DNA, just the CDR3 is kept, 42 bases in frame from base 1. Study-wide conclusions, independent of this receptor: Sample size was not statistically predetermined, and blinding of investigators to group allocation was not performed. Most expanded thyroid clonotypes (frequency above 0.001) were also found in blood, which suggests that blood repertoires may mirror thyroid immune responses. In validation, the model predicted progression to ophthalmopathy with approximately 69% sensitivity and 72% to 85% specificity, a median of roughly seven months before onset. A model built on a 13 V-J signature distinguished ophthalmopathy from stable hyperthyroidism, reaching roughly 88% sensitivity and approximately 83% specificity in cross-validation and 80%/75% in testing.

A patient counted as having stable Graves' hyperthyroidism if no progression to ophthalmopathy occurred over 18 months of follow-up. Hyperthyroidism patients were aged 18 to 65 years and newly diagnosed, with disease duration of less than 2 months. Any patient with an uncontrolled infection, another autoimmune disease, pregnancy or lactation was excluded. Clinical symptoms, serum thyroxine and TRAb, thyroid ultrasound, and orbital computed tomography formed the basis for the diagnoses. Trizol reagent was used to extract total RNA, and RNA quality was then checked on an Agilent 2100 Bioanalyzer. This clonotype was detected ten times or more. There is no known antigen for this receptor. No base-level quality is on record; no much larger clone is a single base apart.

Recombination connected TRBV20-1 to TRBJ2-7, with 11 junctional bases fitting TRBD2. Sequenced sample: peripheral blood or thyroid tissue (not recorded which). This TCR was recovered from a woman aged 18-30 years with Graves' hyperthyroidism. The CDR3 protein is CSARSTSGSYEQYF. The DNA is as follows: TGCAGTGCTAGGTCCACTAGCGGGAGCTACGAGCAGTACTTC.